This T cell receptor beta chain emerged from a study of T cell responses to AZD1222 COVID-19 vaccine. This clone has a single count. Its antigen is currently unknown. The V gene end was trimmed by 4 bases and the J gene end by 4 bases; junction bases not matched to a gene: 1. This CDR3 has 14 residues. CDR1 and CDR2 from the germline V gene are SGHTA and FQGNSA. Findings and limits, study-wide: Vaccine-associated CD4 TCRs spanned spike, dominant at 160-218 and 743-854. Once two AZD1222 doses were given, Spike-specific TCR breadth and depth went up. Samples come after the peak T cell response, not at day 14. Females outnumbered males among donors, who were mostly white British; clonal diversity was possibly underestimated.

Repertoires were generated with immunoSEQ multiplex PCR, while TCRdb's copy carries only in-frame clones and drops some. The sample has roughly 110,000 clones; about 90% are singletons. V gene TRBV7-2 combines with J gene TRBJ1-5; 10 bases agree with TRBD1. The sequence was obtained from an adult in good health. The material sequenced was peripheral blood, taken on day 0 of AZD1222 vaccination. CDR3 bases: TGTGCCAGCAGCTCGGGACAGGGGAATCAGCCCCAGCATTTT. Amino acids: CASSSGQGNQPQHF.